One and the same sample provided the 26 T cell receptor beta chains below, sequenced in a study of T cells in localized non-small cell lung cancer (dated by TCRdb to the early 2020s). Library creation used the immunoSEQ multiplex PCR assay. The source is immuneACCESS, and TCRdb retained only in-frame sequences with V and J called. Part of the clones is not carried over; for the studies checked, unresolved V genes explain less than half of this, and the remainder is unexplained. Across this sample there are thousands of clones, with around 21% seen only once. The ten largest clones add up to 15% to 20% of the sample. Sequenced here: lung tumor tissue, sampled before any cancer treatment. All receptors come from a male donor aged 60 or over with stage I lung adenocarcinoma.

This clone was counted between two and nine times. DNA for the CDR3: TGTGCCAGCAGCCTATCATCGGGGGACCGATACTACGAGCAGTACTTC. This encodes CASSLSSGDRYYEQYF. The chain combines TRBV2 with TRBJ2-7; D might be TRBD2 (6 bases). Germline V gene data show CDR1 as SNHLY and CDR2 as FYNNEI. The V end lost 6 bases, the J end lost 3 bases, and 21 bases lay between the germline ends. This CDR3 region has 16 residues.

The rearrangement joins TRBV6-8 to TRBJ2-1; TRBD2 matches 12 bases. The CDR3 is 14 residues long. CDR1 is MNHGY, CDR2 SAAAGT, per germline. Losses at the gene ends were 4 bases for V and 9 bases for J; bases not matched to a gene: 4. The CDR3 loop reads CASSSSGRGGEQFF. In nucleotides, the CDR3 is TGTGCCAGCAGTTCTAGCGGGAGGGGAGGTGAGCAGTTCTTC.

V gene TRBV19 combines with J gene TRBJ2-3; 8 bases are shared with TRBD2. Trimming at V came to 6 bases and at J to 6 bases, leaving 11 bases not matched to a gene. Per germline, CDR1 LNHDA and CDR2 SQIVND (reference sequence). This CDR3 contains 15 residues. CDR3 in amino acids: CASRSGSIEGDTQYF. The CDR3 bases are TGTGCCAGTAGGAGCGGGAGCATTGAGGGGGATACGCAGTATTTT.

This chain connects TRBV29-1 to TRBJ2-5; D is undetermined. Trimming removed 4 bases at V and 5 bases at J, with 14 bases between. From germline, CDR1 is SQVTM and CDR2 ANQGSEA. The CDR3 consists of 13 residues. The CDR3 coding sequence is TGCAGCGTTGGAACCGCCACCCAGGAGACCCAGTACTTC. Translated: CSVGTATQETQYF. The variable domain in full, with the rest retrieved from reference TRBV29-1 and TRBJ2-5, is SAVISQKPSRDICQRGTSLTIQCQVDSQVTMMFWYRQQPGQSLTLIATANQGSEATYESGFVIDKFPISRPNLTFSTLTVSNMSPEDSSIYLCSVGTATQETQYFGPGTRLLVL.

This clone is large within its sample. The chain joins TRBV28 to TRBJ2-3; 8 nucleotides match TRBD2. The J segment lost 6 bases and the V segment lost 5 bases, leaving 7 bases of the junction unmatched. This CDR3 has 14 residues. Germline V gene lookup returns CDR1 MDHEN and CDR2 SYDVKM. The CDR3 nucleotides read TGTGCCAGCAGTGGAGCGGGAGAATTGGATACGCAGTATTTT. Translating it yields CASSGAGELDTQYF.

This chain links TRBV5-1 with TRBJ2-5, with TRBD1 identical over 9 bases. The germline CDR1 and CDR2 sequences are SGHRS and YFSETQ. Trimming at V came to 3 bases and at J to 2 bases, leaving 5 bases not matched to a gene. CDR3 size: 15 residues. The CDR3 nucleotides read TGCGCCAGCAGCTCTGGACAGGGGCCTCAAGAGACCCAGTACTTC. Translated: CASSSGQGPQETQYF.

This clone is termed medium-sized. The chain recombines TRBV6-8 with TRBJ2-1, with 8 bases aligning to TRBD2. V trimming: 0 bases; J trimming: 5 bases; junction bases outside the gene matches: 3. The CDR3 contains 15 residues. Per germline, CDR1 MNHGY and CDR2 SAAAGT. CDR3 sequence: CASSYSGLVNNEQFF. As DNA, the CDR3 is TGTGCCAGCAGTTACTCGGGACTAGTGAACAATGAGCAGTTCTTC.

This clone was detected only a few times. J is TRBJ2-3 and V is TRBV9; 11 nucleotides line up with TRBD2. V shed 5 bases, J shed 4 bases, and the junction held 3 bases outside the gene matches. This CDR3 is built from 14 residues. Per the germline V gene, CDR1 is SGDLS and CDR2 is YYNGEE. CDR3 sequence reads: CASSAGLAADTQYF. The DNA for the CDR3 is TGTGCCAGCAGTGCGGGACTAGCGGCAGATACGCAGTATTTT. Using reference TRBV9 and TRBJ2-3 for the parts outside the CDR3, the full variable domain is DSGVTQTPKHLITATGQRVTLRCSPRSGDLSVYWYQQSLDQGLQFLIQYYNGEERAKGNILERFSAQQFPDLHSELNLSSLELGDSALYFCASSAGLAADTQYFGPGTRLTVL.

This sequence joins TRBV6-8 and TRBJ2-2; 8 positions agree with TRBD2. The CDR3 runs to 16 residues. Per germline, CDR1 MNHGY and CDR2 SAAAGT. V shed 0 bases, J shed 7 bases, and the junction held 7 bases outside the gene matches. The CDR3 region is CASSYSWREENGELFF. The CDR3 DNA is TGTGCCAGCAGTTACTCCTGGCGGGAGGAAAACGGGGAGCTGTTTTTT.

This clone was counted only a few times. The chain couples TRBV9 to TRBJ2-3, with 8 bases lining up with TRBD2. Per germline, CDR1 SGDLS and CDR2 YYNGEE. CDR3 length: 15 amino acids. After removal of 5 bases from V and 3 bases from J, the junction contained 8 bases not matched to a gene. In DNA form, the CDR3 reads TGTGCCAGCAGTGACCCCCTAGCGGGTACAGATACGCAGTATTTT. It codes for CASSDPLAGTDTQYF. Full variable domain (rest looked up from reference TRBV9 and TRBJ2-3): DSGVTQTPKHLITATGQRVTLRCSPRSGDLSVYWYQQSLDQGLQFLIQYYNGEERAKGNILERFSAQQFPDLHSELNLSSLELGDSALYFCASSDPLAGTDTQYFGPGTRLTVL.

DNA of the CDR3: TGTGCCAGCAAGCCAGGAGTTGGAGGCTACACCTTC. Protein sequence: CASKPGVGGYTF. The rearrangement links TRBV6-8 to TRBJ1-2; D uncertain. The CDR3 loop spans 12 amino acids. Trimming removed 7 bases from V and 8 bases from J, with 14 bases in between. In germline, CDR1 is MNHGY, CDR2 SAAAGT.

The V gene is TRBV28, the J gene TRBJ2-2; D gene unclear. Trimming removed 4 bases from V and 1 base from J, with 7 bases in between. Germline CDR1 and CDR2: MDHEN and SYDVKM. This CDR3 contains 14 residues. The CDR3 loop is CASSSPGNTGELFF. Here the CDR3 DNA reads TGTGCCAGCAGTTCCCCAGGGAACACCGGGGAGCTGTTTTTT.

This clone appeared a few times. The gene calls are TRBV15 and TRBJ2-2; 10 nucleotides align to TRBD2. Germline assignment: CDR1 LNHNV and CDR2 YYDKDF (reference sequence). The CDR3 extends over 17 amino acids. The V gene end was trimmed by 3 bases and the J gene end by 5 bases; junction bases not matched to a gene: 9. DNA for the CDR3: TGTGCCACCAGCAGGGCCCCTAGCGGGAGATTTACCGGGGAGCTGTTTTTT. This encodes CATSRAPSGRFTGELFF.

The chain combines TRBV19 with TRBJ1-5; TRBD1 might be the D (6 bases). Germline V CDR1 and CDR2: LNHDA, SQIVND (reference sequence). V was pared by 7 bases and J by 0 bases, with 19 bases between. The CDR3 is 17 residues long. CDR3 protein: CASKVAGESYSNQPQHF. DNA of the CDR3: TGTGCCAGTAAGGTCGCAGGGGAAAGCTATAGCAATCAGCCCCAGCATTTT.

This clone has more than one count but fewer than ten. This chain links TRBV9 with TRBJ1-1, with TRBD1 matching 7 bases. V was clipped by 6 bases and J by 7 bases; unmatched bases: 12. Germline CDR1 and CDR2: SGDLS and YYNGEE. The CDR3 is 14 residues long. As DNA, the CDR3 is TGTGCCAGCACCCTGGAGGGGGCCGGTATTGAAGCTTTCTTT. This gives the protein CASTLEGAGIEAFF.

The V gene is TRBV19, the J gene TRBJ2-7; 7 nucleotides match TRBD2. The CDR3 length is 15 residues. Germline lookup yields CDR1 LNHDA and CDR2 SQIVND (reference sequence). Germline trimming cut 5 bases from V and 2 bases from J; bases unmatched to any gene: 9. CDR3 sequence reads: CASSRGLAETYEQYF. In DNA, the CDR3 is TGTGCCAGTAGTCGAGGCCTAGCGGAGACCTACGAGCAGTACTTC.

This clone was counted a few times. The J gene is TRBJ1-4, the V gene TRBV11-3; D is uncertain. The V end lost 1 base, the J end lost 0 bases, and 15 bases lay between the germline ends. CDR1 is SGHNT, CDR2 YENEEA, per germline. This CDR3 contains 18 residues. The CDR3 sequence is CASSLGPLGRSTNEKLFF. The CDR3 DNA reads as TGTGCCAGCAGCTTAGGGCCCCTTGGACGGTCAACTAATGAAAAACTGTTTTTT.

The chain carries TRBV9 and TRBJ1-4; D not certain. Trimming took off 6 bases at V and 7 bases at J, with 10 bases between the two ends. The CDR3 runs to 12 residues. Per the germline V gene, CDR1 is SGDLS and CDR2 is YYNGEE. The CDR3 DNA reads as TGTGCCAGCAAGTCTTTTTCTGAAAAACTGTTTTTT. Amino acids: CASKSFSEKLFF.

This clone was seen more than once but under ten times. The rearrangement links TRBV7-5 to TRBJ2-1; whether TRBD2, the table's D call, matches the DNA was not checked. TRBV7-5 is an annotated pseudogene. The CDR3 consists of 17 residues. Written as DNA, the CDR3 is TGTGCCAGCAGCTTAGACTACGGCGGGAGTTACTACAATGAGCAGTTCTTC. Translation: CASSLDYGGSYYNEQFF.

The V and J genes are TRBV7-1 and TRBJ2-7; D unclear. TRBV7-1 is flagged as an ORF with uncertain function. CDR3 length equals 13 residues. Trimming removed 4 bases from V and 3 bases from J, with 10 bases in between. CDR3 region: CASSLGRSYEQYF. CDR3 sequence (DNA): TGTGCCAGCAGCTTAGGCAGGAGCTACGAGCAGTACTTC.

The genes are TRBV4-1 and TRBJ1-2; no clear D. The CDR3 extends over 14 amino acids. V was clipped by 0 bases and J by 9 bases, with 14 bases between them. In germline, CDR1 is MGHRA, CDR2 YSYEKL. CDR3 sequence: CASSQDPAAGSYTF. DNA for the CDR3: TGCGCCAGCAGCCAAGATCCGGCGGCCGGGAGCTACACCTTC.

The gene calls are TRBV5-1 and TRBJ2-3; 9 positions match TRBD1. CDR3 length equals 16 residues. The trim removed 0 bases at V and 4 bases at J, leaving 6 bases unmatched. Germline CDR1 SGHRS, CDR2 YFSETQ. The chain's CDR3 is CASSLAGGQGSDTQYF. CDR3 DNA: TGCGCCAGCAGCTTGGCCGGGGGACAGGGTTCAGATACGCAGTATTTT. Full variable domain (rest looked up from reference TRBV5-1 and TRBJ2-3): KAGVTQTPRYLIKTRGQQVTLSCSPISGHRSVSWYQQTPGQGLQFLFEYFSETQRNKGNFPGRFSGRQFSNSRSEMNVSTLELGDSALYLCASSLAGGQGSDTQYFGPGTRLTVL.

This clone is classed as large. The J gene is TRBJ2-3, the V gene TRBV11-3, with a possible D match to TRBD2 (5 bases). The CDR3 consists of 17 residues. Per the germline V gene, CDR1 is SGHNT and CDR2 is YENEEA. Trimming stripped 4 bases from V and 1 base from J, with 18 bases between. The CDR3 here is CASSYGRGRAGTDTQYF. In DNA, the CDR3 is TGTGCCAGCAGCTACGGACGAGGGCGGGCTGGCACAGATACGCAGTATTTT.

The CDR3 bases are TGCGCCAGCAGCTGGAAAGGGGGCGAAGAGAGCACCATATATTTT. Translated, it gives CASSWKGGEESTIYF. The V gene is TRBV5-1, the J gene TRBJ1-3; 7 positions agree with TRBD1. The CDR3 sequence is 15 residues long. Germline CDR1 SGHRS, CDR2 YFSETQ. Unmatched junction bases numbered 12, after V lost 3 bases and J lost 9 bases.

The rearrangement links TRBV11-3 to TRBJ1-4; D possibly corresponds to TRBD1 (5 bases). The ends were cut back, 2 bases at V and 5 bases at J, with 15 bases in the middle. Germline loops: CDR1 SGHNT, CDR2 YENEEA. The CDR3 totals 16 residues. Here the CDR3 DNA reads TGTGCCAGCAGCTTAACATCTCGGGGCCCCAATGAAAAACTGTTTTTT. Its protein product is CASSLTSRGPNEKLFF.

This chain connects TRBV11-3 to TRBJ2-7, with TRBD1 matching over 7 bases. The V segment lost 6 bases and the J segment 2 bases; nucleotides outside the gene matches: 7. The CDR3 contains 14 residues. The germline V gene has CDR1 SGHNT and CDR2 YENEEA. The chain's CDR3 is CASSTGEGTYEQYF. For the CDR3, the DNA is TGTGCCAGCAGTACAGGGGAAGGGACCTACGAGCAGTACTTC.